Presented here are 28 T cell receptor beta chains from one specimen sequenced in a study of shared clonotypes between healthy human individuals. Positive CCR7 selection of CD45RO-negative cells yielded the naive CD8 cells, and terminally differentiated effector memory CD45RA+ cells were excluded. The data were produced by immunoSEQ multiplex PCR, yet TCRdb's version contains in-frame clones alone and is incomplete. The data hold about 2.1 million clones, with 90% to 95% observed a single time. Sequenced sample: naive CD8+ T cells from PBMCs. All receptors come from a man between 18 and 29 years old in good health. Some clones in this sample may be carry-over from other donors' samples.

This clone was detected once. CDR3 amino acids: CASSHSPGLEAYEQYF. CDR3 nucleotides: TGCGCCAGCAGCCATTCACCGGGACTAGAGGCCTACGAGCAGTACTTC. V usage is TRBV4-1 and J usage is TRBJ2-7; 8 nucleotides align to TRBD2. This CDR3 is 16 amino acids long. V was pared by 3 bases and J by 2 bases, with 9 bases of the junction left unmatched. Germline-derived CDR1 and CDR2 are MGHRA and YSYEKL.

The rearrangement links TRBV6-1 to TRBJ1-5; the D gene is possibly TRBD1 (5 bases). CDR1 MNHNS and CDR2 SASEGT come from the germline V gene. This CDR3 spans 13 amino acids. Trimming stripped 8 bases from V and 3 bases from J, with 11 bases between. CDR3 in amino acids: CASRGELNQPQHF. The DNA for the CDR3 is TGTGCCAGCCGAGGGGAGCTCAATCAGCCCCAGCATTTT.

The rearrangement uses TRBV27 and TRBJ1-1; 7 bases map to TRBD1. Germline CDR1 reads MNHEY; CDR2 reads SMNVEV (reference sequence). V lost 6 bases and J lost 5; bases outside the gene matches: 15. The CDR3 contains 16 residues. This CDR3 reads CASSPLTLTGSTEAFF. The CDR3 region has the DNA TGTGCCAGCAGCCCACTCACTCTGACAGGGTCGACTGAAGCTTTCTTT.

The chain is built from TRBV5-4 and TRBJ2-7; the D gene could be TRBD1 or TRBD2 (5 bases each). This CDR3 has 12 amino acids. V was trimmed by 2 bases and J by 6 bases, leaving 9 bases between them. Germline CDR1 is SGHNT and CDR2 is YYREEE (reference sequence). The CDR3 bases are TGTGCCAGCAGCTTCAATGGGGGCGAGCAGTACTTC. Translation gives CASSFNGGEQYF.

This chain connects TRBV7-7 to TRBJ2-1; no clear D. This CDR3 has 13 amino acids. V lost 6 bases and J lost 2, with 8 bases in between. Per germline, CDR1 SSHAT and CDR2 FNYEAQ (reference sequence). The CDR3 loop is CASRFTPYNEQFF. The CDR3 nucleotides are TGTGCCAGCAGGTTCACCCCCTACAATGAGCAGTTCTTC. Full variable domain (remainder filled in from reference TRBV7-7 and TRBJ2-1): GAGVSQSPRYKVTKRGQDVTLRCDPISSHATLYWYQQALGQGPEFLTYFNYEAQPDKSGLPSDRFSAERPEGSISTLTIQRTEQRDSAMYRCASRFTPYNEQFFGPGTRLTVL.

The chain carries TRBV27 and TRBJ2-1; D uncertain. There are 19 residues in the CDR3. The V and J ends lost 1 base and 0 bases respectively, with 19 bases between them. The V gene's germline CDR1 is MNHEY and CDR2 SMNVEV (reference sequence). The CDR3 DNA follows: TGTGCCAGCAGTTTATTCCCAGCCCAGGCGGTAAGCTCCTACAATGAGCAGTTCTTC. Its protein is CASSLFPAQAVSSYNEQFF.

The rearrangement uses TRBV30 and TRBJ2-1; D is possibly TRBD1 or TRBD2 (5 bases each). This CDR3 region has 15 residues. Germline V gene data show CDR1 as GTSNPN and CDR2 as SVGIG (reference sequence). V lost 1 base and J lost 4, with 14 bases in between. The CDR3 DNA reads TGTGCCTGGAGTGGGACCCCGAGGGGATACAATGAGCAGTTCTTC. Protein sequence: CAWSGTPRGYNEQFF.

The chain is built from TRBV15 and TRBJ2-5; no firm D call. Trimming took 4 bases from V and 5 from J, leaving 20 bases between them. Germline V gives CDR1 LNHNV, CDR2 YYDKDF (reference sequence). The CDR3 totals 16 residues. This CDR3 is CATSNLGSAHRETQYF. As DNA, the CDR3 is TGTGCCACCAGCAATTTGGGTTCCGCCCATAGGGAGACCCAGTACTTC.

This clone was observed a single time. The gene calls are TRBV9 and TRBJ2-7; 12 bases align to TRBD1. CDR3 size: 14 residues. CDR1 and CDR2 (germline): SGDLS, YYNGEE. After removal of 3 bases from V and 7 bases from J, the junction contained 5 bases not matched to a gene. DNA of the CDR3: TGTGCCAGCAGCGAGGGACAGGGGGCCAAGGAGCAGTACTTC. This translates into CASSEGQGAKEQYF.

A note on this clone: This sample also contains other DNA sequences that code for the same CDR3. CDR3 in amino acids: CASSLGLAGEQYF. CDR3 nucleotide sequence: TGTGCCAGCAGTTTAGGACTAGCCGGCGAGCAGTACTTC. This sequence joins TRBV28 and TRBJ2-7; 8 bases agree with TRBD2. The CDR3 covers 13 residues. J was trimmed by 6 bases and V by 2 bases; bases with no gene match: 3. Germline lookup yields CDR1 MDHEN and CDR2 SYDVKM.

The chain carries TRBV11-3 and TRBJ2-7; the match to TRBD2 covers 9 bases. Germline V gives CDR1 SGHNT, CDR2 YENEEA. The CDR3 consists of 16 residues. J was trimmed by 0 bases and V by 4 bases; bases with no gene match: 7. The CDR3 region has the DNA TGTGCCAGCAGCTCCCTACTAGCGGGCCGCTCCTACGAGCAGTACTTC. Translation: CASSSLLAGRSYEQYF. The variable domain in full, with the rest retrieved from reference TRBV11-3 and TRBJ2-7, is EAGVVQSPRYKIIEKKQPVAFWCNPISGHNTLYWYLQNLGQGPELLIRYENEEAVDDSQLPKDRFSAERLKGVDSTLKIQPAELGDSAVYLCASSSLLAGRSYEQYFGPGTRLTVT.

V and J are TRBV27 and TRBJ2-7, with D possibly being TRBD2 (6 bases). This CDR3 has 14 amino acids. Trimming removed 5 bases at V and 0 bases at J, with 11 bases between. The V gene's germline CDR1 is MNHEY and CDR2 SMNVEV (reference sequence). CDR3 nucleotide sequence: TGTGCCAGCAGTACCGGGACTTTCTCCTACGAGCAGTACTTC. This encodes CASSTGTFSYEQYF.

The CDR3 nucleotides are TGTGCCACCCGGCTCGAACCGAGCTCCTACGAGCAGTACTTC. It is translated as CATRLEPSSYEQYF. The V and J genes are TRBV27 and TRBJ2-7; D gene unclear. The CDR3 has 14 amino acids. CDR1 MNHEY and CDR2 SMNVEV come from the germline V gene (reference sequence). The V and J ends lost 10 bases and 0 bases respectively, with 16 bases between them.

CDR3 in amino acids: CASSPLGWWDTRPEAFF. The CDR3 DNA is TGTGCCAGCAGCCCCCTGGGGTGGTGGGACACCCGGCCTGAAGCTTTCTTT. The V call is TRBV28, the J call TRBJ1-1, with D maybe TRBD1 (6 bases). There are 17 residues in the CDR3. From germline, CDR1 is MDHEN and CDR2 SYDVKM. V was pared by 6 bases and J by 6 bases, with 26 bases between.

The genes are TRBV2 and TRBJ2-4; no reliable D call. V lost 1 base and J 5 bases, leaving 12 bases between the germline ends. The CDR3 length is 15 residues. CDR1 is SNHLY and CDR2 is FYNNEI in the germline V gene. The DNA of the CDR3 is TGTGCCAGCAGTGAAGGACGTTTTTCGGAAAACATTCAGTACTTC. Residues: CASSEGRFSENIQYF.

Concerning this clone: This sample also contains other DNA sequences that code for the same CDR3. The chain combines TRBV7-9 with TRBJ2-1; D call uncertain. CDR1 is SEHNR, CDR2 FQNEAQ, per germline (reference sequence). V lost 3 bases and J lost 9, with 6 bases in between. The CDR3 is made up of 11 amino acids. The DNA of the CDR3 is TGTGCCAGCAGCTTGGGATCTGAGCAGTTCTTC. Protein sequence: CASSLGSEQFF.

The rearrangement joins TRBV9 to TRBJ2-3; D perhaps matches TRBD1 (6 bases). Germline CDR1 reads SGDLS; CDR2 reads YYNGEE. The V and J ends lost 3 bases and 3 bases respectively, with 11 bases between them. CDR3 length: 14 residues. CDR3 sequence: CASSDRVGTDTQYF. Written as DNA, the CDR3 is TGTGCCAGCAGCGACAGGGTTGGGACAGATACGCAGTATTTT.

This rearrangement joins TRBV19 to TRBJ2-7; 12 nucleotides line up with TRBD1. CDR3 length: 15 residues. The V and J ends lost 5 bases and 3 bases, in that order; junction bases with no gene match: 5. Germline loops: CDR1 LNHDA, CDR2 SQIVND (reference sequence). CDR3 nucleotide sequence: TGTGCCAGTAGTCCCGGGACAGGGGGCATCTACGAGCAGTACTTC. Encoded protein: CASSPGTGGIYEQYF.

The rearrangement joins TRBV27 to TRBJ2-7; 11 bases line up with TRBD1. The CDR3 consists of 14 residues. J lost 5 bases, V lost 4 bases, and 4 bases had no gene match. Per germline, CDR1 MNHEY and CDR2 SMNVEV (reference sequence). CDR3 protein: CASSSDRGLDEQYF. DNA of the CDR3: TGTGCCAGCAGTTCGGACAGGGGGCTCGACGAGCAGTACTTC.

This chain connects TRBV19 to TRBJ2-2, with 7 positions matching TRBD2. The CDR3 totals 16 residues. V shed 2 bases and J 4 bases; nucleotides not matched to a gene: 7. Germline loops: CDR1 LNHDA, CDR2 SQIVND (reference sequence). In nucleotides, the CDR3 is TGTGCCAGTAGTATACCCGGACTAGTCGGCACCGGGGAGCTGTTTTTT. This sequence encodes CASSIPGLVGTGELFF. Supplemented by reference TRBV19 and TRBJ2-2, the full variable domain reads DGGITQSPKYLFRKEGQNVTLSCEQNLNHDAMYWYRQDPGQGLRLIYYSQIVNDFQKGDIAEGYSVSREKKESFPLTVTSAQKNPTAFYLCASSIPGLVGTGELFFGEGSRLTVL.

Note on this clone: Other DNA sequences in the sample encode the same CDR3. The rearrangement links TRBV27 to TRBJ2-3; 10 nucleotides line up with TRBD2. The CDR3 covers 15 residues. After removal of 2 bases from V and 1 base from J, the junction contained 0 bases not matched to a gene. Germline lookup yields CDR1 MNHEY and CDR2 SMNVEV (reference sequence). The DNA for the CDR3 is TGTGCCAGCAGTTTACTAGCGGGGGGCACAGATACGCAGTATTTT. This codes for CASSLLAGGTDTQYF.

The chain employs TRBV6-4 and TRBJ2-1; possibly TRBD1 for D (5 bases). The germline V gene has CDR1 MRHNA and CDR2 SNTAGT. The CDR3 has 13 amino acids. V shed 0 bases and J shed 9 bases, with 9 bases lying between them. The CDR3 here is CASSDSRTREQFF. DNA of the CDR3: TGTGCCAGCAGTGACTCAAGGACACGTGAGCAGTTCTTC.

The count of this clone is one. The CDR3 is CASSQGLASYNEQFF. The CDR3 DNA sequence: TGCGCCAGCAGCCAAGGACTAGCGAGTTACAATGAGCAGTTCTTC. The chain is built from TRBV4-1 and TRBJ2-1; 8 nucleotides match TRBD2. The CDR3 has 15 amino acids. The germline V gene encodes CDR1 MGHRA and CDR2 YSYEKL. The junction had 3 bases not matched to a gene; V was cut back by 1 base and J by 4 bases.

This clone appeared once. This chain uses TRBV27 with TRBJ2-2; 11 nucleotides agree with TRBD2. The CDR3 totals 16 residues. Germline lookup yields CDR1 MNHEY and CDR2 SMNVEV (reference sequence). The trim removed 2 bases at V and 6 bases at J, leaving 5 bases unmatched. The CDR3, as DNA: TGTGCCAGCAGTTTAATTACTAGCGGGGGCCCCGGGGAGCTGTTTTTT. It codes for CASSLITSGGPGELFF.

For the CDR3, the DNA is TGTGCCAGCAGCCCCAGACTAGCGGGAGGAAGAGAGCAGTTCTTC. Translation: CASSPRLAGGREQFF. The chain recombines TRBV9 with TRBJ2-1, with 13 bases fitting TRBD2. In germline, CDR1 is SGDLS, CDR2 YYNGEE. This CDR3 comprises 15 residues. After removal of 4 bases from V and 10 bases from J, the junction contained 8 bases not matched to a gene.

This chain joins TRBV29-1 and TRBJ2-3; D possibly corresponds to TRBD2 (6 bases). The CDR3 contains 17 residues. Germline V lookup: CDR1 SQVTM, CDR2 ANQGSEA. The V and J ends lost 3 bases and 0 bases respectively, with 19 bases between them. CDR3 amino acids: CSVDVQVLAASTDTQYF. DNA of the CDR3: TGCAGCGTTGATGTCCAGGTACTAGCAGCTAGCACAGATACGCAGTATTTT.

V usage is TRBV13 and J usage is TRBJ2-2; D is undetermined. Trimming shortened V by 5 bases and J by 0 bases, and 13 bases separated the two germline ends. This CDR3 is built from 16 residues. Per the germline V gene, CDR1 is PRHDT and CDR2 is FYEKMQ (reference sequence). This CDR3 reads CASSPHERPNTGELFF. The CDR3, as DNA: TGTGCCAGCAGCCCCCATGAGAGACCGAACACCGGGGAGCTGTTTTTT.

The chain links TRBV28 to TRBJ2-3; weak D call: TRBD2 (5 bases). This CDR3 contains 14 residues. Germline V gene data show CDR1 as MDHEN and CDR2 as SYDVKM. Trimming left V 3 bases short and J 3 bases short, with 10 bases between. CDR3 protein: CASSFEGLTDTQYF. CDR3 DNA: TGTGCCAGCAGTTTTGAGGGTTTAACAGATACGCAGTATTTT.